This T cell receptor (beta chain) was captured by sequencing in a study of blood T cell repertoires in COVID-19 (dated by TCRdb to the early 2020s). Describing the broader study: Collaborator samples came from the United States, Italy and Spain and covered acute and convalescent phases of COVID-19. A freely available public database, intended as a resource for researchers studying the immune response to SARS-CoV-2, is where the repertoires were released. Nearly every sample came with metadata listing a de-identified subject ID, COVID-19 status, age in years and sex. The dataset comprised deeply sampled blood TCRbeta repertoires from subjects exposed to, actively infected with, or recovered from COVID-19. The samples were drawn from the first 160 participants of the ongoing ImmuneRACE study and from over a thousand subjects provided by 6 global collaborators. HLA class I and class II types, where available, came from metadata supplied by the sample provider rather than from assay-based typing. The material from the prospective study consisted of cDNA or gDNA derived from T cells, B-cell-depleted T cells, or PBMCs. Broader findings and caveats from the paper: The amount of clinical and demographic metadata varied by source and participant and was provided uncurated.

On this clone itself: It lacks a known antigen. No base-level quality is on record; no much larger clone is a single base apart.

TCRbeta CDR3 regions were amplified from genomic DNA using the immunoSEQ Assay, a bias-controlled multiplex PCR. On the study's bioinformatics: Nucleated cell counts per sample were estimated from amplification of reference gene primers within the assay. Sequence reads were collapsed and filtered to measure the absolute abundance of every unique TCRbeta CDR3 rearrangement. For each sample, productive Simpson clonality was calculated as the square root of Simpson's diversity index across productive rearrangements. TCRdb took this table from immuneACCESS and kept in-frame rearrangements with V and J called. Such tables lack part of the clones; where checked against another copy, unresolved V genes explain under half of the gap, and the rest is unexplained. That table furnishes V, J and clone size, whereas the DNA furnished D and trimming. Counted in this sample were some 190,000 clones; roughly 80% of them appeared once. The ten largest account for about a fifth of the sample.

Each collaborating institution followed its own protocols to collect whole blood in K2EDTA tubes. For TCRbeta analysis, collaborators shipped samples as frozen whole blood, isolated PBMCs, or DNA extracted from either of those sample types. Sample: peripheral blood. The receptor's source is a human donor in a cohort sampled during active COVID-19.

DNA sequence: TGTGCCAGCAGTGCAGACAGAACGAGCTCCTACGAGCAGTACTTC. It codes for CASSADRTSSYEQYF. The chain is encoded by TRBV2 joined to TRBJ2-7, with TRBD1 tentatively as D gene (5 bases match). V gives up 4 bases and J gives up 0 bases, and the segment between their germline ends measures 13 bases. The germline V gene supplies CDR1 SNHLY and CDR2 FYNNEI. The CDR3 holds 15 amino acids from the cysteine to the phenylalanine. Solely the CDR3 DNA is kept, with 45 bases framed from the first base.